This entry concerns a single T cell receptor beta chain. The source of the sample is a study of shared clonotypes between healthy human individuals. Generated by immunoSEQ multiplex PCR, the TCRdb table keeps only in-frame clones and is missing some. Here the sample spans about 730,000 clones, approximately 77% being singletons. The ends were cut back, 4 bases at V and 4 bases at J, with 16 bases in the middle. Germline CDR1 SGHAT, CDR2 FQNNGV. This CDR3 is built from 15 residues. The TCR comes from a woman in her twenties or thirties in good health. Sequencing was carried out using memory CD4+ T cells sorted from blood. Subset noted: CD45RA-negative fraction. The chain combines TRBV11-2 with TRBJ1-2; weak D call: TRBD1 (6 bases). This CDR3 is CASSSDRPYSYGYTF. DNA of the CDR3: TGTGCCAGCAGCTCTGACAGGCCCTATTCCTATGGCTACACCTTC.